Detailed here is one TCR beta chain. It has no known antigen specificity. Within one base of it there is no much larger clone, and no base qualities were kept. The instrument given in TCRdb is Illumina NovaSeq 6000. TCR cDNA was made using 5'RACE template switching, a step that added a universal primer site and unique molecular identifiers. cDNA synthesis was primed from both the TCR alpha and TCR beta constant segments. Libraries were amplified in two PCR steps, with sample barcodes and sequencing adapters added in the second step. Sequencing of libraries was performed on Illumina HiSeq 2500 (2x100 bp) or NovaSeq (2x150 bp). In the authors' own workflow: Demultiplexing of reads and collapsing into UMI consensus sequences were performed with MIGEC, and V(D)J alignment was carried out with MiXCR. Vaccine-responding clonotypes were identified with edgeR using replicate PBMC samples, with FDR below 0.01 and a log2 fold change above 5 up to day 15 being required. Each bulk clonotype received a CD4 or CD8 identity based on whether the sequenced CD4 or CD8 repertoire contained that clonotype at higher abundance. The public reads were run again by TCRdb, first through fastp at Q25 and then through MiXCR, and only productive beta chains were kept. Merged by CDR3 protein, the rows form single entries marked with the most common genes and DNA. In this record, the V and J calls reflect TCRdb's handling and not the investigators' own analysis. Across this sample there are some 300,000 distinct CDR3 sequences, with roughly 3.5% seen only once. The ten most abundant clones make up 23% of the sample.

These data come from a study of T cells after yellow fever vaccination (dated by TCRdb to the late 2010s). Background on the whole study: The SMART-Seq v4 Ultra Low Input RNA kit was used to prepare libraries from fractions with low cell numbers. To follow T-cell clones before and after both primary and booster YFV17D yellow fever vaccination, bulk TCR alpha and beta repertoires underwent longitudinal sequencing. The cohort comprised two healthy male donors, one aged 18 to 29 and one aged 30 to 40 years. Blood was drawn at multiple timepoints before and after primary and secondary immunization, with bulk PBMC replicates and cell subsets isolated. The research as a whole found: A small share of clonotypes occurred in both CD4 and CD8 compartments, likely arising from convergent recombination. After the booster, most clones that had expanded after primary vaccination were detected again (roughly 95% of CD4 and around 88% of CD8), suggesting broad maintenance of memory. Computational filtering was needed because FACS-sorted repertoires could contain abundant contaminating clonotypes from the bulk population. Compared with the primary T-cell response, the secondary T-cell response was faster but weaker, reaching its peak on day 5 rather than on day 15. The study included only a couple of donors, which limits how far the findings can be generalized.

Reading from cysteine to phenylalanine, the CDR3 counts 19 amino acids. Only the CDR3 DNA is retained, 57 bases long and in frame from the first base. Clipping removes 6 bases from V and 3 bases from J, with 13 as the unmatched junction base count. This specimen's treatment or condition label, interpreted: live attenuated yellow fever vaccine strain. At each blood-draw timepoint, two biological replicates of bulk PBMCs were collected. PBMCs were isolated from peripheral blood using a standard Ficoll-Paque protocol. TriZol was used to extract RNA from bulk PBMCs, CD4 and CD8 fractions, and dextramer-positive and dextramer-negative fractions.

The chain is assembled from TRBV12-3 or TRBV12-4 and TRBJ1-6; 11 middle bases align to TRBD1. The TCR sequence derives from a man aged 18-30 years who received the YFV17D yellow fever vaccine. Sequenced material: PBMCs, taken on the day of the yellow fever booster vaccination. At the DNA level, the sequence is TGTGCCAGCAGACAAGGGGACAGGGGGTTCGGCGGCTATAATTCACCCCTCCACTTT. Translated, this is CASRQGDRGFGGYNSPLHF.